This T cell receptor (beta chain) stems from a study of blood T cell repertoires in COVID-19 (dated by TCRdb to about 2020). For the study in its entirety: Samples covering the acute and convalescent phases of COVID-19 were provided by collaborators in the United States, Italy and Spain. The prospective study material was composed of cDNA or gDNA derived from T cells, B-cell-depleted T cells, or PBMCs. Subjects who had been exposed to COVID-19, were actively infected with it, or had recovered from it provided the deeply sampled blood TCRbeta repertoires that made up the dataset. The repertoires were made available in a free public database intended to serve as a resource for research on the immune response to SARS-CoV-2. The samples were drawn from two sources: the first 160 participants of the ongoing ImmuneRACE study, and about 1,300 subjects contributed by 6 global collaborators. Sample metadata almost always included a de-identified subject ID, COVID-19 status, age in years and sex. Where available, HLA class I and class II types were obtained from metadata supplied by the sample provider rather than from assay-based typing. Overall study results and their limits: The amount of clinical and demographic metadata varied by source and participant and was provided uncurated.

Whole blood was collected in K2EDTA tubes by collaborating institutions according to the institutions' own protocols. Collaborator samples were shipped for TCRbeta analysis as frozen whole blood, isolated PBMCs, or DNA extracted from either sample type. V loses 3 bases, J loses 0 bases, and the germline ends lie 5 bases apart. Including the terminal cysteine and phenylalanine, the CDR3 comprises 13 residues. Only CDR3 DNA is held: 39 bases, read in frame from base 1. The germline V gene (reference sequence) gives CDR1 as SEHNR and CDR2 as FQNEAQ. TCRbeta CDR3 regions were amplified from genomic DNA by means of the immunoSEQ Assay, a bias-controlled multiplex PCR. In the original analysis: The number of nucleated cells in each sample was estimated by amplification of reference gene primers within the assay. To quantify the absolute abundance of each unique TCRbeta CDR3 rearrangement, sequence reads were collapsed and filtered. For each sample, productive Simpson clonality was calculated as the square root of Simpson's diversity index over productive rearrangements. The immuneACCESS repertoire file appears here via TCRdb, limited to in-frame rearrangements. These files lack a portion of the clones; in checked studies, under half of the deficit traces to unresolved V genes, and the cause of the others is not known. The V and J calls and clone size are taken from that table; D and trimming were inferred from the DNA. The sample table holds about 260,000 clones, of which 85% were seen once. The ten largest clones take up roughly 14% of the sample.

In the case of this clone: It lacks a known antigen. Base quality data are lacking; no much larger clone is found one base away.

The sequenced sample was peripheral blood. The V and J genes are TRBV7-9 and TRBJ2-5, with the D gene uncertain. This clonotype was sampled from a human donor in a cohort sampled during active COVID-19. The nucleotide sequence is given as TGTGCCAGCAGCTTTCGTCACCAAGAGACCCAGTACTTC. This translates into CASSFRHQETQYF.